A single sample gave rise to the 25 T cell receptor beta chains below, sequenced in a study of T-cell memory formation after mild COVID-19. TCRdb called the 5' RACE reads again in MiXCR, with one record for every CDR3 protein. The table records over 400,000 distinct CDR3 sequences, 23% of them present only once. The sequenced sample was PBMCs or a T cell subset sorted from them (not recorded which). All receptors come from an adult woman who had mild COVID-19 (a few samples of this study predate the infection). Cell type and time point are not known.

The V gene is TRBV29-1, the J gene TRBJ2-7, with TRBD2 identical over 14 bases. Germline V gene lookup returns CDR1 SQVTM and CDR2 ANQGSEA. V gave up 4 bases and J gave up 3 bases; unmatched junction bases: 14. CDR3 length: 18 residues. CDR3 residues: CSVVFTGLAGAVIYEQYF. CDR3 nucleotide sequence: TGCAGCGTTGTCTTCACGGGACTAGCGGGAGCCGTCATCTACGAGCAGTACTTC.

The chain uses TRBV5-5 and TRBJ1-6, with a weak D call TRBD1 (5 bases). V was pared by 1 base and J by 7 bases, with 12 bases between. The CDR3 has 15 residues. The germline V gene encodes CDR1 SGHKS and CDR2 YYEKEE (reference sequence). The CDR3 coding sequence is TGTGCCAGCAGCTTGTTGGGGCAGTGGAATTCACCCCTCCACTTT. It yields the protein CASSLLGQWNSPLHF.

This clonotype turned up a few times. This chain uses TRBV10-3 with TRBJ2-1; D remains unclear. The CDR3 is made up of 11 amino acids. The germline V gene encodes CDR1 ENHRY and CDR2 SYGVKD. With 1 base removed from V and 5 bases from J, the gap between germline ends came to 0 bases. CDR3 coding DNA: TGTGCCATCAGTGAGTACAATGAGCAGTTCTTC. It translates to CAISEYNEQFF.

This clonotype has only a few counts. The J gene is TRBJ2-3, the V gene TRBV11-2; TRBD2 aligns across 9 bases. CDR1 is SGHAT and CDR2 is FQNNGV in the germline V gene. This CDR3 spans 17 amino acids. Unmatched junction bases numbered 13, after V lost 3 bases and J lost 6 bases. The CDR3 is CASSFNALAGRGDTQYF. The DNA for the CDR3 is TGTGCCAGCAGCTTCAACGCTCTAGCGGGAAGGGGCGATACGCAGTATTTT.

This clonotype was counted only a few times. This chain connects TRBV2 to TRBJ1-5, with a weak D call TRBD1 (6 bases). V lost 4 bases to trimming and J lost 2 bases, with 12 bases between them. The CDR3 is 15 amino acids. Germline V gives CDR1 SNHLY, CDR2 FYNNEI. This CDR3 is CASSVQGLGNQPQHF. The CDR3 region has the DNA TGTGCCAGCAGTGTACAGGGACTGGGCAATCAGCCCCAGCATTTT.

J is TRBJ2-2 and V is TRBV7-9, with 10 bases lining up with TRBD2. The CDR3 consists of 14 residues. CDR1 is SEHNR, CDR2 FQNEAQ, per germline (reference sequence). Trimming removed 5 bases from V and 7 bases from J; junction bases left unmatched: 4. In nucleotides, the CDR3 is TGTGCCAGCAGCCCCAGCGGGAGGGTCGGGGAGCTGTTTTTT. Protein sequence: CASSPSGRVGELFF. The variable domain in full, completed from reference TRBV7-9 and TRBJ2-2, reads DTGVSQNPRHKITKRGQNVTFRCDPISEHNRLYWYRQTLGQGPEFLTYFQNEAQLEKSRLLSDRFSAERPKGSFSTLEIQRTEQGDSAMYLCASSPSGRVGELFFGEGSRLTVL.

The chain combines TRBV6-5 with TRBJ1-1; 9 bases are a match to TRBD1. CDR3 length: 13 amino acids. The germline CDR1 and CDR2 sequences are MNHEY and SVGAGI. Trimming cost V 5 bases and J 12 bases; bases outside gene matches: 10. CDR3 sequence reads: CASSEGRGQGSFF. The CDR3 DNA follows: TGTGCCAGCAGTGAGGGGCGGGGACAGGGTTCTTTCTTT.

In its sample, this clonotype was seen a few times. The rearrangement links TRBV7-9 to TRBJ2-3; perhaps D is TRBD1 or TRBD2 (6 bases each). Germline CDR1 and CDR2: SEHNR and FQNEAQ (reference sequence). V dropped 8 bases and J dropped 0 bases, with 18 bases sitting between them. The CDR3 is made up of 16 amino acids. For the CDR3, the DNA is TGTGCCAGCCTGCCTAGGGGGAGGCCAAGCACAGATACGCAGTATTTT. Its protein product is CASLPRGRPSTDTQYF.

The gene calls are TRBV5-1 and TRBJ2-7; D not resolved. Trimming pared 2 bases from V and 5 bases from J, leaving 11 bases between. Germline V gene data show CDR1 as SGHRS and CDR2 as YFSETQ. The CDR3 is made up of 13 amino acids. The CDR3 reads CASSFPAVDEQYF. CDR3 bases: TGCGCCAGCAGCTTTCCGGCCGTGGACGAGCAGTACTTC.

The rearrangement links TRBV6-6 to TRBJ2-7; unclear D gene. From germline, CDR1 is MNHNY and CDR2 SVGAGI (reference sequence). The CDR3 contains 13 residues. V was cut by 0 bases and J by 5 bases, with 8 bases left in between. CDR3 in DNA: TGTGCCAGCAGTTACTCGCGATCCCACGAGCAGTACTTC. Its translation is CASSYSRSHEQYF.

The rearrangement joins TRBV3-1 to TRBJ2-7; the D gene could be TRBD1 or TRBD2 (5 bases each). This CDR3 comprises 15 residues. CDR1 is LGHDT and CDR2 is YNNKEL in the germline V gene (reference sequence). Trimming stripped 3 bases from V and 9 bases from J, with 21 bases between. CDR3 residues: CASSQLGTGGEGQYF. CDR3 bases: TGTGCCAGCAGCCAGCTCGGGACGGGTGGGGAAGGGCAGTACTTC.

This rearrangement joins TRBV12-3 or TRBV12-4 to TRBJ2-2; TRBD1 aligns across 8 bases. CDR3 size: 16 residues. V was pared by 6 bases and J by 5 bases, with 11 bases of the junction left unmatched. The CDR3 spells CASSPFFGQGTGELFF. The CDR3 coding sequence is TGTGCCAGCAGCCCGTTTTTTGGACAGGGTACCGGGGAGCTGTTTTTT.

This clonotype was observed at least ten times. The rearrangement uses TRBV10-3 and TRBJ1-2, with D perhaps TRBD1 (5 bases). The CDR3 is 16 residues long. The V end was cut by 0 bases, the J end by 4 bases, with 15 bases between. Germline assignment: CDR1 ENHRY and CDR2 SYGVKD. The CDR3 coding sequence is TGTGCCATCAGTGAGTCGAGGGGACGGAGCACCTATGGCTACACCTTC. This encodes CAISESRGRSTYGYTF.

The gene calls are TRBV6-2 or TRBV6-3 and TRBJ1-6; possible D gene TRBD1, 5 bases. From germline, CDR1 is MNHEY and CDR2 SVGEGT. The CDR3 spans 14 residues. The V and J ends lost 6 bases and 10 bases respectively, with 16 bases between them. In DNA, the CDR3 is TGTGCCAGCAGCGGACACGCGCCACGGTCACCCCTCCACTTT. This gives the protein CASSGHAPRSPLHF.

CDR3 nucleotides: TGTGCCAGCAGCGGCGGACAGGGGGCAACCGGGGAGCTGTTTTTT. It specifies CASSGGQGATGELFF. This chain links TRBV9 with TRBJ2-2; TRBD1 matches 11 bases. Trimming cost V 3 bases and J 5 bases; bases outside gene matches: 3. This CDR3 is built from 15 residues. Per germline, CDR1 SGDLS and CDR2 YYNGEE.

The chain employs TRBV5-6 and TRBJ1-2, with D hard to call. The germline V gene has CDR1 SGHDT and CDR2 YYEEEE. The CDR3 has 15 residues. Trimming removed 4 bases at V and 4 bases at J, with 17 bases between. CDR3 nucleotide sequence: TGTGCCAGCAGCCTCCTTGACGGGATTTCCTATGGCTACACCTTC. This gives the protein CASSLLDGISYGYTF.

This clonotype was counted ten times or more. The chain joins TRBV20-1 to TRBJ2-3, with D hard to call. Trimming left V 0 bases short and J 2 bases short, with 15 bases between. Germline CDR1 DFQATT, CDR2 SNEGSKA (reference sequence). The length of the CDR3 is 16 residues. The DNA of the CDR3 is TGCAGTGCTAGAGATCCGCTAGAAGGACCCACAGATACGCAGTATTTT. Protein product: CSARDPLEGPTDTQYF.

This clonotype has only a few counts. This chain links TRBV18 with TRBJ2-1; 7 bases are shared with TRBD2. This CDR3 contains 17 residues. Germline CDR1 reads KGHSH; CDR2 reads LQKENI. After removal of 0 bases from V and 4 bases from J, the junction contained 9 bases not matched to a gene. The chain's CDR3 is CASSPPSGVSPYNEQFF. The DNA of the CDR3 is TGTGCCAGCTCACCACCGAGCGGGGTTTCCCCTTACAATGAGCAGTTCTTC.

This clonotype was observed a few times. V usage is TRBV11-2 and J usage is TRBJ2-7; the D is unclear. The germline V and J ends were trimmed by 5 bases and 4 bases, with 12 bases remaining between them. From germline, CDR1 is SGHAT and CDR2 FQNNGV. The CDR3 totals 13 residues. Written as DNA, the CDR3 is TGTGCCAGCAGCCCGTCGGTCCTATACGAGCAGTACTTC. Translation: CASSPSVLYEQYF.

The chain uses TRBV30 and TRBJ1-3; 7 bases agree with TRBD1. Germline lookup yields CDR1 GTSNPN and CDR2 SVGIG (reference sequence). The CDR3 loop spans 15 amino acids. Germline trimming cut 2 bases from V and 3 bases from J; bases unmatched to any gene: 7. The CDR3 DNA reads TGTGCCTGGAGTTTAACAGGGGCAGTTGGAAACACCATATATTTT. Its protein is CAWSLTGAVGNTIYF.

The rearrangement links TRBV4-2 to TRBJ2-3; no reliable D call. In germline, CDR1 is LGHNA, CDR2 YNFKEQ. The CDR3 sequence is 13 residues long. V was clipped by 2 bases and J by 2 bases, with 5 bases between them. CDR3 sequence: CASSQLSTDTQYF. CDR3 bases: TGTGCCAGCAGCCAACTTTCCACAGATACGCAGTATTTT.

This clonotype was detected only a few times. V usage is TRBV5-5 and J usage is TRBJ2-2, with D possibly TRBD1 on 6 matching bases. V lost 1 base and J lost 1, with 14 bases in between. CDR3 length: 17 residues. CDR1 SGHKS and CDR2 YYEKEE come from the germline V gene (reference sequence). CDR3 DNA: TGTGCCAGCAGCTTGAGGAGGAAACAGGGGAACACCGGGGAGCTGTTTTTT. Its protein product is CASSLRRKQGNTGELFF.

This clonotype was counted only a few times. This chain connects TRBV5-1 to TRBJ2-3; 12 bases align to TRBD2. Trimming at V came to 9 bases and at J to 2 bases, leaving 7 bases not matched to a gene. This CDR3 spans 15 amino acids. Germline CDR1 and CDR2: SGHRS and YFSETQ. The CDR3 DNA reads as TGCGCCACCCGGTGGACTAGCGGGGTCACAGATACGCAGTATTTT. Protein product: CATRWTSGVTDTQYF.

The chain recombines TRBV24-1 with TRBJ2-7; D is perhaps TRBD1 (5 bases). CDR1 and CDR2 (germline): KGHDR, SFDVKD. V was trimmed by 5 bases and J by 6 bases, leaving 13 bases between them. This CDR3 is built from 13 residues. CDR3 region: CATSAQGTREQYF. For the CDR3, the DNA is TGTGCCACCAGTGCTCAGGGAACGCGCGAGCAGTACTTC.

This clonotype showed up just a few times. V is TRBV3-1 and J is TRBJ2-1, with 9 bases identical to TRBD2. V was pared by 9 bases and J by 1 base, with 10 bases of the junction left unmatched. Per the germline V gene, CDR1 is LGHDT and CDR2 is YNNKEL (reference sequence). This CDR3 has 16 amino acids. The chain's CDR3 is CARNYSSGVSYNEQFF. The CDR3 DNA reads as TGTGCCAGGAATTACTCTAGCGGGGTGTCCTACAATGAGCAGTTCTTC.